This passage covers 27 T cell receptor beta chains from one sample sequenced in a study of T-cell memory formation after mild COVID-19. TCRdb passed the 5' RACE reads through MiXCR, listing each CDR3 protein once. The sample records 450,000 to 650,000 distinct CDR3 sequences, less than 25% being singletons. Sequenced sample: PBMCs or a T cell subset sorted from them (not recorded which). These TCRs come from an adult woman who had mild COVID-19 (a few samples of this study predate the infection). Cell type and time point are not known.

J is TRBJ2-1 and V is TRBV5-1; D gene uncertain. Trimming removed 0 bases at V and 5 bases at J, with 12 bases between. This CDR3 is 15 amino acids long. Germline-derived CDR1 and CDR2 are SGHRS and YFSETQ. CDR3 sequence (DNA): TGCGCCAGCAGCTTGGACTCCCGAAGACACAATGAGCAGTTCTTC. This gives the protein CASSLDSRRHNEQFF.

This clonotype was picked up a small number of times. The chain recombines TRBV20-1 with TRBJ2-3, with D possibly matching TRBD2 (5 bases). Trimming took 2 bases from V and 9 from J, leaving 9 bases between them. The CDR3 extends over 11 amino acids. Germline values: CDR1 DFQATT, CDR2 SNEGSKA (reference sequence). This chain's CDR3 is CSARPLETQYF. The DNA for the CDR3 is TGCAGTGCTAGACCACTAGAGACGCAGTATTTT.

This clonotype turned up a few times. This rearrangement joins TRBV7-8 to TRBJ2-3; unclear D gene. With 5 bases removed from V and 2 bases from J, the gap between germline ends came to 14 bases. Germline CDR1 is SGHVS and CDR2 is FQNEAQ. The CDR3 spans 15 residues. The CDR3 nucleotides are TGTGCCAGCAGCCCCCTCGACCGTTTCACAGATACGCAGTATTTT. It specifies CASSPLDRFTDTQYF.

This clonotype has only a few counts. The DNA of the CDR3 is TGCGCCAGCGCTGCGGGGCCCCCTCGAGAGGATACGCAGTATTTT. It translates to CASAAGPPREDTQYF. This chain joins TRBV5-1 and TRBJ2-3; a possible D gene is TRBD2 (6 bases). Germline V CDR1 and CDR2: SGHRS, YFSETQ. V was trimmed by 7 bases and J by 6 bases, leaving 21 bases between them. The CDR3 is 15 residues long.

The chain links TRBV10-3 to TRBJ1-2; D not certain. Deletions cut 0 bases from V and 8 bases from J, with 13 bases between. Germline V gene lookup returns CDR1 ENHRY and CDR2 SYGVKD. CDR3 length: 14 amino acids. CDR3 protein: CAISESTAPGGYTF. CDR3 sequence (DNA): TGTGCCATCAGTGAGTCCACAGCGCCAGGCGGCTACACCTTC.

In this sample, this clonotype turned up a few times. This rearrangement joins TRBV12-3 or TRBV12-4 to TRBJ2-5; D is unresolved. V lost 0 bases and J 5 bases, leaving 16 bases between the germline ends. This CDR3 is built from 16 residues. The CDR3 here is CASSLALSLSAETQYF. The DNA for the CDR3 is TGTGCCAGCAGTTTAGCGCTTTCTCTCTCCGCCGAGACCCAGTACTTC.

As DNA, the CDR3 is TGTGCCAGCAGTTACCCAACTTGGACAGATGGCTACACCTTC. It specifies CASSYPTWTDGYTF. The chain recombines TRBV6-6 with TRBJ1-2; D may be TRBD1 (6 bases). V was clipped by 2 bases and J by 6 bases, with 13 bases between them. The CDR3 runs 14 residues. In germline, CDR1 is MNHNY, CDR2 SVGAGI (reference sequence).

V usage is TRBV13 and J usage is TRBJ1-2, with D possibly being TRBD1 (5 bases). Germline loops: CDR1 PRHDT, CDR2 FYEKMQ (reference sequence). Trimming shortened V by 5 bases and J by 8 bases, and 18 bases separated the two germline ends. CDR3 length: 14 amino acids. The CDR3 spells CASSPNQGGEGYTF. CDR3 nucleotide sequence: TGTGCCAGCAGCCCGAACCAGGGAGGAGAAGGCTACACCTTC.

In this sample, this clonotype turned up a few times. The CDR3 nucleotides read TGTGCCAGCAGTTTAGAGTACCCAGGACTCACCGAGCAGTACTTC. Protein product: CASSLEYPGLTEQYF. This chain links TRBV12-3 or TRBV12-4 with TRBJ2-7; a possible D gene is TRBD2 (5 bases). Trimming left V 1 base short and J 6 bases short, with 16 bases between. The CDR3 is 15 amino acids.

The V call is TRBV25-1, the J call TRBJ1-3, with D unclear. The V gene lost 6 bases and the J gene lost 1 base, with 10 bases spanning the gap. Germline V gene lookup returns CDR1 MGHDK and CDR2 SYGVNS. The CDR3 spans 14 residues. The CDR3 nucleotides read TGTGCCAGCAGCCCATCGGCATCTGGAAACACCATATATTTT. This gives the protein CASSPSASGNTIYF.

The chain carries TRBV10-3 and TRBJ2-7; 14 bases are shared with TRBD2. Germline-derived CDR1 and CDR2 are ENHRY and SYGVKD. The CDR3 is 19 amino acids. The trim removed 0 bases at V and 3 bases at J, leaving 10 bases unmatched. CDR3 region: CAISESTGTSGSYGYEQYF. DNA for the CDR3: TGTGCCATCAGTGAGTCGACTGGGACTAGCGGGAGTTATGGCTACGAGCAGTACTTC.

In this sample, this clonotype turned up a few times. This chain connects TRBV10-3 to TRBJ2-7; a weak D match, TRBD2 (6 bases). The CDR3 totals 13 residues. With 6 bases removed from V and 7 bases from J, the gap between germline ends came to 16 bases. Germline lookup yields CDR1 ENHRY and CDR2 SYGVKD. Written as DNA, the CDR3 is TGTGCCATCAGGGGGACTGGACCGGAGGAGCAGTACTTC. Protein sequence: CAIRGTGPEEQYF.

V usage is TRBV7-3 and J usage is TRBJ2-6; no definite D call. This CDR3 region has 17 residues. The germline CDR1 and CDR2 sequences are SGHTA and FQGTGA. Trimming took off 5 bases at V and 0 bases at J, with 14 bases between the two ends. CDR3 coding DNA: TGTGCCAGCAGCCCGACGTCGGCGGTCTCTGGGGCCAACGTCCTGACTTTC. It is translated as CASSPTSAVSGANVLTF.

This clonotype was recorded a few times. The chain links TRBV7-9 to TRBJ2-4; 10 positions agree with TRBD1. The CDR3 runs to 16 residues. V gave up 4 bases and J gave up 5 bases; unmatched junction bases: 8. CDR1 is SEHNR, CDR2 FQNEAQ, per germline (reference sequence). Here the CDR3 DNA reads TGTGCCAGCAGCTCGGGACGTGGGACAGGGGAAAACATTCAGTACTTC. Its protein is CASSSGRGTGENIQYF.

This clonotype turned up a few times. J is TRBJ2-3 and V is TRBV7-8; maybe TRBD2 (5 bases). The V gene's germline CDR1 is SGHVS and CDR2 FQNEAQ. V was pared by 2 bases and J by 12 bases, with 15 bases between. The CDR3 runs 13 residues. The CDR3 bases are TGTGCCAGCAGCTTACCCTCTCGTCGGGAACAGTATTTT. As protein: CASSLPSRREQYF.

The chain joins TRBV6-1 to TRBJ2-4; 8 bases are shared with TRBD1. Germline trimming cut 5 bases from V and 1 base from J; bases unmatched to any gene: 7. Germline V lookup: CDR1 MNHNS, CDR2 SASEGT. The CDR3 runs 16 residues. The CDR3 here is CASSRQGAFAKNIQYF. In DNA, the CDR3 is TGTGCCAGCAGTCGGCAGGGGGCATTCGCCAAAAACATTCAGTACTTC.

CDR3 DNA sequence: TGTGCCAGCAGTTTCATAGGGGATGCCAATCAGCCCCAGCATTTT. Its protein product is CASSFIGDANQPQHF. V is TRBV12-3 or TRBV12-4 and J is TRBJ1-5, with D tentatively TRBD1 (5 bases). CDR3 length equals 15 residues. V was cut by 3 bases and J by 3 bases, with 12 bases left in between.

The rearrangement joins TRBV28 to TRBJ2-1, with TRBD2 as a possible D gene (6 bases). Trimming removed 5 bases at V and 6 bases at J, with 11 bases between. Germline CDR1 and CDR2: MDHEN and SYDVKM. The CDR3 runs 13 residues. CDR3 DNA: TGTGCCAGCAGTAGAGGACTACCCAATGAGCAGTTCTTC. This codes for CASSRGLPNEQFF.

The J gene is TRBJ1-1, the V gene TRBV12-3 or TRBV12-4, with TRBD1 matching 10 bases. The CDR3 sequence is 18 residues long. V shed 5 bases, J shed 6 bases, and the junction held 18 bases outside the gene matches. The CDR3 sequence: CASSTGHWGQGMGPEAFF. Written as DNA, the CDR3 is TGTGCCAGCAGTACCGGGCACTGGGGACAGGGGATGGGACCTGAAGCTTTCTTT.

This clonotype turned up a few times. The CDR3 DNA follows: TGCGCCAGCAGCTTGAACAGGGAGAAGCCTAATGAAAAACTGTTTTTT. It yields the protein CASSLNREKPNEKLFF. This chain joins TRBV5-1 and TRBJ1-4; perhaps TRBD1 as D (6 bases). Trimming removed 1 base from V and 3 bases from J, with 13 bases in between. Germline CDR1 is SGHRS and CDR2 is YFSETQ. The CDR3 length is 16 residues.

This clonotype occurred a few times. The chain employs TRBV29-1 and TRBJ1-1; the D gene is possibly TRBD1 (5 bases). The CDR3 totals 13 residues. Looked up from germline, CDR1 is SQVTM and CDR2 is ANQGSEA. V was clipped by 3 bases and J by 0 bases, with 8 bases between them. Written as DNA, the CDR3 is TGCAGCGTTGAGCGGGGGGTGAACACTGAAGCTTTCTTT. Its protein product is CSVERGVNTEAFF.

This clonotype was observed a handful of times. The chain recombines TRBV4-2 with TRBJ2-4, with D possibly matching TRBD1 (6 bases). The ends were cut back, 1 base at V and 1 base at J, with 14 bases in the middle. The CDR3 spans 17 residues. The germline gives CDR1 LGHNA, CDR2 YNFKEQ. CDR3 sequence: CASSQGTGFSAKNIQYF. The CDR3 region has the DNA TGTGCCAGCAGCCAAGGCACAGGGTTCTCCGCCAAAAACATTCAGTACTTC.

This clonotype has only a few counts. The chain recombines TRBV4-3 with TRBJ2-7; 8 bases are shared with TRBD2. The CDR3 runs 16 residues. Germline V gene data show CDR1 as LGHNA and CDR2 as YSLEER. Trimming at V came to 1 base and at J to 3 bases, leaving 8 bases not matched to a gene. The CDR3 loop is CASSQGASGPLYEQYF. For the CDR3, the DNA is TGCGCCAGCAGCCAAGGGGCTAGCGGGCCCCTCTACGAGCAGTACTTC.

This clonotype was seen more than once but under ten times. The CDR3 loop reads CASSPDRLYGYTF. The CDR3 DNA is TGTGCCAGCAGCCCGGACAGACTCTATGGCTACACCTTC. V and J are TRBV7-2 and TRBJ1-2; the D gene is possibly TRBD1 (6 bases). Trimming removed 5 bases from V and 4 bases from J, with 11 bases in between. The V gene's germline CDR1 is SGHTA and CDR2 FQGNSA. The CDR3 length is 13 residues.

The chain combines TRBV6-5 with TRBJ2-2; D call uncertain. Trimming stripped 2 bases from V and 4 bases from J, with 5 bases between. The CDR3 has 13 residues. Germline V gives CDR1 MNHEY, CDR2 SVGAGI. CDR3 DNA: TGTGCCAGCAGTTACGTGGCCACCGGGGAGCTGTTTTTT. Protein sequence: CASSYVATGELFF.

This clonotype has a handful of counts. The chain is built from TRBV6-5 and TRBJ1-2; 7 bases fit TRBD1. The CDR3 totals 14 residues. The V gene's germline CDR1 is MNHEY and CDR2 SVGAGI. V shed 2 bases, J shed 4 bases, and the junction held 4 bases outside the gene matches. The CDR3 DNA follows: TGTGCCAGCAGTTACCATGACAGGGCCTATGGCTACACCTTC. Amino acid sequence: CASSYHDRAYGYTF.

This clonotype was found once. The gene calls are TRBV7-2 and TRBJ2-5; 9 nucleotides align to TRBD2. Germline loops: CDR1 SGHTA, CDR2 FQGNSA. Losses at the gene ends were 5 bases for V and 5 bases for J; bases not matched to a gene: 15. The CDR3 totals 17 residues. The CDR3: CASSPRGGTSWRETQYF. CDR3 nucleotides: TGTGCCAGCAGCCCTCGAGGGGGGACTAGCTGGCGCGAGACCCAGTACTTC.